This TCR beta chain was identified in a study of OX40 agonist ivuxolimab in advanced cancers. Study-level information: Allowance was made for prior anti-PD-1, anti-PD-L1 or anti-CTLA-4 therapy, and roughly 40% had some.

The V gene's germline CDR1 is SGHTA and CDR2 FQGNSA. The CDR3 has 17 amino acids. J gave up 5 bases and V 5 bases, and 10 bases lay outside the gene matches. Patients who had autoimmune disease history or got systemic immunosuppression were left out. As concerns this clone: Its antigen is unknown.

Repertoires were generated with immunoSEQ multiplex PCR, while TCRdb's copy carries only in-frame clones and drops some. This sample has tens of thousands of clones, with around 90% found just once. Findings of the study overall: No determination was made of the antigen specificity of the expanded peripheral T cells. Both blood CD4+ and CD8+ T cells showed clonal growth by week 6 at 0.1 to 3.0 mg/kg.

The TCR comes from an adult with an advanced solid tumor such as melanoma, head and neck, liver or kidney cancer. V usage is TRBV7-2 and J usage is TRBJ2-3, with 13 bases fitting TRBD2. Sequences were derived from CD4+ or CD8+ T cells sorted from blood, sampled in a trial of the OX40 agonist ivuxolimab. CDR3 protein: CASSESGLAGIGDTQYF. The DNA of the CDR3 is TGTGCCAGCAGCGAGTCGGGACTAGCGGGGATTGGAGATACGCAGTATTTT. Combining the CDR3 with reference TRBV7-2 and TRBJ2-3 gives the whole variable domain GAGVSQSPSNKVTEKGKDVELRCDPISGHTALYWYRQSLGQGLEFLIYFQGNSAPDKSGLPSDRFSAERTGGSVSTLTIQRTQQEDSAVYLCASSESGLAGIGDTQYFGPGTRLTVL.